The 13 T cell receptor beta chains below all came from one sample that was sequenced in a study of metastatic and nonmetastatic thyroid tumors. TCRdb reprocessed the PCR reads via MiXCR. The table lists over 10,000 clones, under 30% of them singletons. Patients were all untreated before their thyroid surgery. Specimen: blood. The receptor set was obtained from a female donor with papillary thyroid cancer or a benign thyroid nodule (not recorded which). Some clones in this sample may be carry-over from other donors' samples.

The chain recombines TRBV18 with TRBJ1-1, with TRBD1 as a possible D gene (5 bases). Germline assignment: CDR1 KGHSH and CDR2 LQKENI. CDR3 length: 12 amino acids. V was cut by 3 bases and J by 8 bases, with 10 bases left in between. CDR3 sequence reads: CASSPWGLEAFF. For the CDR3, the DNA is TGTGCCAGCTCACCTTGGGGACTAGAAGCTTTCTTT. Complete variable domain (other parts from reference TRBV18 and TRBJ1-1): NAGVMQNPRHLVRRRGQEARLRCSPMKGHSHVYWYRQLPEEGLKFMVYLQKENIIDESGMPKERFSAEFPKEGPSILRIQQVVRGDSAAYFCASSPWGLEAFFGQGTRLTVV.

Judged by abundance, this clone is medium-sized. The chain combines TRBV5-4 with TRBJ1-1, with 7 bases aligning to TRBD1. V was pared by 5 bases and J by 3 bases, with 4 bases of the junction left unmatched. The CDR3 is 13 amino acids. Per germline, CDR1 SGHNT and CDR2 YYREEE (reference sequence). Here the CDR3 DNA reads TGTGCCAGCAGGGCAGGGGGTGACACTGAAGCTTTCTTT. This gives the protein CASRAGGDTEAFF.

This clone has just one count. The CDR3, as DNA: TGCGCCAGCAGCGCCGGGACTATCCAAGAGACCCAGTACTTC. Amino acid sequence: CASSAGTIQETQYF. The rearrangement links TRBV5-1 to TRBJ2-5; TRBD2 aligns across 7 bases. Germline CDR1 SGHRS, CDR2 YFSETQ. The length of the CDR3 is 14 residues. V trimming: 4 bases; J trimming: 1 base; junction bases outside the gene matches: 4.

The chain has TRBV14 and TRBJ2-1; D is possibly TRBD2 (5 bases). Germline CDR1 is SGHDN and CDR2 is FVKESK. There are 17 residues in the CDR3. V was shortened by 1 base and J by 3 bases, with 16 bases between the two germline ends. The CDR3 region has the DNA TGTGCCAGCAGCCAAGTTGGTGGGAGCGGCCGCTACAATGAGCAGTTCTTC. Amino acid sequence: CASSQVGGSGRYNEQFF. Looking up the rest from reference TRBV14 and TRBJ2-1 gives the full variable domain: EAGVTQFPSHSVIEKGQTVTLRCDPISGHDNLYWYRRVMGKEIKFLLHFVKESKQDESGMPNNRFLAERTGGTYSTLKVQPAELEDSGVYFCASSQVGGSGRYNEQFFGPGTRLTVL.

This clone counts as large. This sample includes further DNA sequences coding for the same CDR3. The chain links TRBV28 to TRBJ2-7, with D possibly being TRBD1 (5 bases). Germline CDR1 is MDHEN and CDR2 is SYDVKM. This CDR3 has 12 amino acids. Trimming removed 6 bases at V and 2 bases at J, with 8 bases between. The CDR3 bases are TGTGCCAGCAGGGGGCGCACCTACGAGCAGTACGTC. It specifies CASRGRTYEQYV.

This clone counts as medium-sized (0.01 to 0.1%). The chain employs TRBV6-1 and TRBJ1-6; D is uncertain. Trimming cost V 7 bases and J 0 bases, with 13 bases left between them. Germline V gives CDR1 MNHNS, CDR2 SASEGT. The CDR3 consists of 16 residues. CDR3 DNA sequence: TGTGCCAGCACGCGTACTAGGAGCTCCTATAATTCACCCCTCCACTTT. Translating it yields CASTRTRSSYNSPLHF.

This clone qualifies as medium-sized (0.01 to 0.1%). CDR3 DNA sequence: TGTGCCAGTAGCCGGGACACCAGGAACACTGAAGCTTTCTTT. Protein: CASSRDTRNTEAFF. The chain couples TRBV19 to TRBJ1-1; TRBD1 is a possible D gene (6 bases). Looked up from germline, CDR1 is LNHDA and CDR2 is SQIVND (reference sequence). V lost 6 bases and J 1 base, leaving 12 bases between the germline ends. This CDR3 contains 14 residues.

In this sample, this clone turned up a few times. V gene TRBV27 combines with J gene TRBJ2-3; the D call may be TRBD1 or TRBD2 (6 bases each). The V end lost 6 bases, the J end lost 1 base, and 20 bases lay between the germline ends. CDR1 MNHEY and CDR2 SMNVEV come from the germline V gene (reference sequence). The CDR3 runs to 17 residues. The CDR3 spells CASRGGRPGVGTDTQYF. The CDR3 DNA reads as TGTGCCAGCAGGGGGGGCCGCCCGGGGGTAGGCACAGATACGCAGTATTTT.

V gene TRBV30 combines with J gene TRBJ1-1, with D hard to call. V was clipped by 0 bases and J by 1 base, with 15 bases between them. The CDR3 loop spans 16 amino acids. Germline CDR1 reads GTSNPN; CDR2 reads SVGIG (reference sequence). CDR3 sequence (DNA): TGTGCCTGGAGTGTACGTGGAAAAGGGTCGAACACTGAAGCTTTCTTT. This translates into CAWSVRGKGSNTEAFF.

This clone came up a few times. At one boundary the junction diverges from the germline segment, which might be a read error. The V gene is TRBV19, the J gene TRBJ2-3; D is possibly TRBD2 (6 bases). Germline values: CDR1 LNHDA, CDR2 SQIVND (reference sequence). The CDR3 totals 15 residues. CDR3 nucleotide sequence: TGTTCCAGTATTAGATCCGGGGGTAGCACAGATACGCAGTATTTT. Protein sequence: CSSIRSGGSTDTQYF.

This clone was seen repeatedly, ten times or more. The J gene is TRBJ1-4, the V gene TRBV30; no clear D gene. The V end was cut by 1 base, the J end by 8 bases, with 11 bases between. Germline CDR1 and CDR2: GTSNPN and SVGIG (reference sequence). The CDR3 is 13 amino acids. As DNA, the CDR3 is TGTGCCTGGAGTGGGCCACGAGGGGAAAAACTGTTTTTT. It is translated as CAWSGPRGEKLFF.

At least ten counts were recorded for this clone. V is TRBV9 and J is TRBJ1-2; the match to TRBD1 covers 8 bases. There are 14 residues in the CDR3. The V and J ends lost 4 bases and 4 bases, in that order; junction bases with no gene match: 6. Germline CDR1 and CDR2: SGDLS and YYNGEE. The CDR3 here is CASSPGQDLYGYTF. For the CDR3, the DNA is TGTGCCAGCAGCCCGGGACAGGACCTCTATGGCTACACCTTC. Supplemented by reference TRBV9 and TRBJ1-2, the full variable domain reads DSGVTQTPKHLITATGQRVTLRCSPRSGDLSVYWYQQSLDQGLQFLIQYYNGEERAKGNILERFSAQQFPDLHSELNLSSLELGDSALYFCASSPGQDLYGYTFGSGTRLTVV.

By proportion, this clone is medium-sized. The V gene is TRBV6-1, the J gene TRBJ1-5; D gene ambiguous. Germline CDR1 is MNHNS and CDR2 is SASEGT. The CDR3 length is 11 residues. Trimming removed 7 bases at V and 7 bases at J, with 8 bases between. The CDR3 protein is CASTDGQPQHF. CDR3 DNA: TGTGCCAGCACTGATGGGCAGCCCCAGCATTTT.